One sample yielded the 30 T cell receptor beta chains listed below, sequenced in a study of OX40 agonist ivuxolimab in advanced cancers. This table comes from immunoSEQ multiplex PCR, and its TCRdb copy is limited to in-frame clones, with some not included. The profile shows tens of thousands of clones, 85% of them singletons. The sample here was CD4+ or CD8+ T cells sorted from blood, taken in a trial of the OX40 agonist ivuxolimab. The source of these receptors is an adult with an advanced solid tumor such as melanoma, head and neck, liver or kidney cancer.

The chain combines TRBV18 with TRBJ2-7; 13 nucleotides line up with TRBD2. Germline trimming cut 2 bases from V and 6 bases from J; bases unmatched to any gene: 4. There are 15 residues in the CDR3. CDR1 KGHSH and CDR2 LQKENI come from the germline V gene. The chain's CDR3 is CASSPGLAGDGEQYF. CDR3 nucleotide sequence: TGTGCCAGCTCACCAGGACTAGCGGGAGATGGCGAGCAGTACTTC.

The V call is TRBV6-5, the J call TRBJ2-7; 8 bases match TRBD1. Germline V gives CDR1 MNHEY, CDR2 SVGAGI. J gave up 3 bases and V 2 bases, and 3 bases lay outside the gene matches. The CDR3 runs 14 residues. CDR3: CASSYGQGDYEQYF. Written as DNA, the CDR3 is TGTGCCAGCAGTTACGGACAGGGAGACTACGAGCAGTACTTC.

The chain is built from TRBV19 and TRBJ2-7; 7 bases fit TRBD1. Trimming took 1 base from V and 5 from J; bases not matched to a gene: 8. The CDR3 loop spans 15 amino acids. Germline V lookup: CDR1 LNHDA, CDR2 SQIVND (reference sequence). In DNA form, the CDR3 reads TGTGCCAGTAGTATAGGTTCATGGCAGGGGGACGAGCAGTACTTC. It encodes CASSIGSWQGDEQYF.

This chain uses TRBV30 with TRBJ1-5; D not resolved. V was clipped by 3 bases and J by 1 base, with 7 bases between them. The germline V gene has CDR1 GTSNPN and CDR2 SVGIG (reference sequence). This CDR3 has 13 amino acids. This chain's CDR3 is CAWRGNSNQPQHF. CDR3 nucleotide sequence: TGTGCCTGGAGGGGAAACAGCAATCAGCCCCAGCATTTT.

The rearrangement links TRBV5-1 to TRBJ1-1; weak D call: TRBD1 (5 bases). The CDR3 is made up of 15 amino acids. Trimming took off 4 bases at V and 7 bases at J, with 20 bases between the two ends. CDR1 and CDR2 (germline): SGHRS, YFSETQ. In DNA, the CDR3 is TGCGCCAGCAGCCTCCTCCGGGACGGCGGGGGTGAAGCTTTCTTT. Its translation: CASSLLRDGGGEAFF.

The V and J genes are TRBV6-1 and TRBJ2-2, with D unclear. This CDR3 region has 15 residues. Trimming pared 2 bases from V and 13 bases from J, leaving 20 bases between. CDR1 is MNHNS and CDR2 is SASEGT in the germline V gene. The CDR3 sequence: CASSERPNWVLGLFF. The CDR3 nucleotides read TGTGCCAGCAGTGAAAGGCCTAATTGGGTTCTTGGGCTGTTTTTT.

V usage is TRBV6-6 and J usage is TRBJ2-5; D gene ambiguous. Trimming shortened V by 5 bases and J by 5 bases, and 18 bases separated the two germline ends. CDR1 and CDR2 (germline): MNHNY, SVGAGI (reference sequence). This CDR3 comprises 15 residues. The CDR3 here is CASSPPGPLRETQYF. Here the CDR3 DNA reads TGTGCCAGCAGTCCTCCGGGCCCCCTTCGGGAGACCCAGTACTTC.

The chain couples TRBV7-9 to TRBJ2-7, with 13 bases that match TRBD2. The J segment lost 3 bases and the V segment lost 2 bases, leaving 4 bases of the junction unmatched. The CDR3 totals 16 residues. In germline, CDR1 is SEHNR, CDR2 FQNEAQ (reference sequence). As DNA, the CDR3 is TGTGCCAGCAGCTTAAGGACTAGCGGGAGTAGCTACGAGCAGTACTTC. As protein: CASSLRTSGSSYEQYF. Using reference TRBV7-9 and TRBJ2-7 for the parts outside the CDR3, the full variable domain is DTGVSQNPRHKITKRGQNVTFRCDPISEHNRLYWYRQTLGQGPEFLTYFQNEAQLEKSRLLSDRFSAERPKGSFSTLEIQRTEQGDSAMYLCASSLRTSGSSYEQYFGPGTRLTVT.

The V and J genes are TRBV20-1 and TRBJ1-2; D possibly corresponds to TRBD1 (5 bases). Trimming shortened V by 3 bases and J by 8 bases, and 7 bases separated the two germline ends. Germline V gene data show CDR1 as DFQATT and CDR2 as SNEGSKA (reference sequence). The CDR3 is 10 residues long. CDR3 coding DNA: TGCAGTGCTAGTCAGGGCGGCTACACCTTC. This codes for CSASQGGYTF.

The chain couples TRBV7-2 to TRBJ2-1, with D hard to call. This CDR3 is built from 13 residues. Trimming pared 5 bases from V and 7 bases from J, leaving 12 bases between. Per the germline V gene, CDR1 is SGHTA and CDR2 is FQGNSA. CDR3 sequence (DNA): TGTGCCAGCAGCCCTATTCCCCGAAATGAGCAGTTCTTC. Protein product: CASSPIPRNEQFF.

This clone has only one observation. The chain couples TRBV5-1 to TRBJ2-7; D unresolved. CDR1 is SGHRS and CDR2 is YFSETQ in the germline V gene. Trimming shortened V by 0 bases and J by 3 bases, and 7 bases separated the two germline ends. The CDR3 is 13 amino acids. The CDR3 loop reads CASSLGEIYEQYF. The CDR3 nucleotides are TGCGCCAGCAGCTTGGGGGAAATCTACGAGCAGTACTTC.

This clone came up a few times. This chain joins TRBV29-1 and TRBJ2-3; 8 bases are shared with TRBD1. With V trimmed by 4 bases and J by 3 bases, 3 bases remained unmatched. The CDR3 consists of 13 residues. Germline CDR1 and CDR2: SQVTM and ANQGSEA. CDR3 sequence: CSVVRTGTDTQYF. CDR3 sequence (DNA): TGCAGCGTTGTGAGGACAGGGACAGATACGCAGTATTTT.

The V gene is TRBV5-4, the J gene TRBJ1-5, with TRBD1 identical over 9 bases. Germline V gene lookup returns CDR1 SGHNT and CDR2 YYREEE (reference sequence). CDR3 size: 17 residues. The J segment lost 6 bases and the V segment lost 5 bases, leaving 15 bases of the junction unmatched. The CDR3 is CASSLRDRVLEGQPQHF. The CDR3 DNA reads as TGTGCCAGCAGTTTACGGGACAGGGTCCTTGAGGGTCAGCCCCAGCATTTT.

The rearrangement uses TRBV25-1 and TRBJ1-2; 8 bases fit TRBD1. In germline, CDR1 is MGHDK, CDR2 SYGVNS. J gave up 8 bases and V 4 bases, and 3 bases lay outside the gene matches. The CDR3 spans 12 residues. CDR3: CASSVDRGGYTF. In nucleotides, the CDR3 is TGTGCCAGCAGTGTTGACAGGGGAGGCTACACCTTC.

The V call is TRBV19, the J call TRBJ2-7, with 7 positions matching TRBD2. Trimming took 3 bases from V and 3 from J; bases not matched to a gene: 8. From germline, CDR1 is LNHDA and CDR2 SQIVND (reference sequence). CDR3 length: 15 residues. The CDR3 bases are TGTGCCAGTAGTATGGAGCGGGAAGCACGCTACGAGCAGTACTTC. Its translation is CASSMEREARYEQYF.

The rearrangement joins TRBV5-1 to TRBJ2-6; D not certain. Germline loops: CDR1 SGHRS, CDR2 YFSETQ. V was clipped by 4 bases and J by 0 bases, with 14 bases between them. This CDR3 is built from 17 residues. CDR3 nucleotides: TGCGCCAGCAGCAGGTATCCGCTAAGCTCTGGGGCCAACGTCCTGACTTTC. The encoded protein is CASSRYPLSSGANVLTF.

This chain uses TRBV7-2 with TRBJ1-5; D possibly corresponds to TRBD1 (6 bases). Germline V lookup: CDR1 SGHTA, CDR2 FQGNSA. This CDR3 is 14 amino acids long. Trimming pared 5 bases from V and 3 bases from J, leaving 11 bases between. The CDR3 here is CASSPGGHNQPQHF. As DNA, the CDR3 is TGTGCCAGCAGCCCCGGGGGCCACAATCAGCCCCAGCATTTT.

The chain links TRBV5-4 to TRBJ1-2; the D gene is possibly TRBD1 (6 bases). The germline CDR1 and CDR2 sequences are SGHNT and YYREEE (reference sequence). V lost 4 bases and J lost 0, with 13 bases in between. This CDR3 has 15 amino acids. CDR3 DNA: TGTGCCAGCAGCCCCCGGCGGACAGCTAACTATGGCTACACCTTC. Amino acids: CASSPRRTANYGYTF.

The chain is built from TRBV7-2 and TRBJ2-7; D remains unclear. The CDR3 is made up of 13 amino acids. Germline assignment: CDR1 SGHTA and CDR2 FQGNSA. With 4 bases removed from V and 3 bases from J, the gap between germline ends came to 10 bases. In DNA form, the CDR3 reads TGTGCCAGCAGCTCCGGATGGGGCTACGAGCAGTACTTC. Protein sequence: CASSSGWGYEQYF.

The chain has TRBV9 and TRBJ1-6; D gene unclear. Germline V lookup: CDR1 SGDLS, CDR2 YYNGEE. V lost 0 bases and J 7 bases, leaving 8 bases between the germline ends. The CDR3 loop spans 14 amino acids. As DNA, the CDR3 is TGTGCCAGCAGCGTAGGTTCGATAAATTCACCCCTCCACTTT. It encodes CASSVGSINSPLHF. Filled out from reference TRBV9 and TRBJ1-6, the complete variable domain reads DSGVTQTPKHLITATGQRVTLRCSPRSGDLSVYWYQQSLDQGLQFLIQYYNGEERAKGNILERFSAQQFPDLHSELNLSSLELGDSALYFCASSVGSINSPLHFGNGTRLTVT.

This chain uses TRBV25-1 with TRBJ2-1; D is uncertain. The germline gives CDR1 MGHDK, CDR2 SYGVNS. V was pared by 6 bases and J by 3 bases, with 3 bases between. CDR3 size: 11 residues. CDR3 region: CASRDYNEQFF. CDR3 DNA: TGTGCCAGCAGGGACTACAATGAGCAGTTCTTC.

V usage is TRBV6-5 and J usage is TRBJ2-3; D possibly corresponds to TRBD2 (7 bases). Trimming shortened V by 0 bases and J by 3 bases, and 13 bases separated the two germline ends. Germline CDR1 reads MNHEY; CDR2 reads SVGAGI. The CDR3 has 16 amino acids. CDR3 coding DNA: TGTGCCAGCAGTTACTCGCGGCGGGGGCTGACAGATACGCAGTATTTT. This gives the protein CASSYSRRGLTDTQYF.

The CDR3 loop reads CASHRVGTDTQYF. The CDR3 DNA reads TGCGCCAGCCACAGGGTTGGCACAGATACGCAGTATTTT. The chain is built from TRBV10-1 and TRBJ2-3, with D possibly matching TRBD1 (6 bases). The CDR3 covers 13 residues. V lost 8 bases and J lost 1, with 10 bases in between. Per the germline V gene, CDR1 is WNHNN and CDR2 is SYGVQD (reference sequence).

J is TRBJ2-3 and V is TRBV7-9; TRBD2 is a possible D gene (6 bases). This CDR3 is 13 amino acids long. Germline assignment: CDR1 SEHNR and CDR2 FQNEAQ (reference sequence). Trimming took 5 bases from V and 9 from J, leaving 15 bases between them. The DNA of the CDR3 is TGTGCCAGCAGCCCCTCTTGGAGGGAAACGCAGTATTTT. It translates to CASSPSWRETQYF. Supplemented by reference TRBV7-9 and TRBJ2-3, the full variable domain reads DTGVSQNPRHKITKRGQNVTFRCDPISEHNRLYWYRQTLGQGPEFLTYFQNEAQLEKSRLLSDRFSAERPKGSFSTLEIQRTEQGDSAMYLCASSPSWRETQYFGPGTRLTVL.

V gene TRBV7-2 combines with J gene TRBJ2-1; unclear D gene. V lost 1 base to trimming and J lost 5 bases, with 12 bases between them. Germline-derived CDR1 and CDR2 are SGHTA and FQGNSA. The CDR3 is made up of 15 amino acids. CDR3 loop: CASSLVQTRNNEQFF. The CDR3 region has the DNA TGTGCCAGCAGCTTAGTTCAGACGCGTAACAATGAGCAGTTCTTC.

This chain uses TRBV27 with TRBJ1-2, with 8 positions matching TRBD1. The CDR3 extends over 14 amino acids. Germline V gene data show CDR1 as MNHEY and CDR2 as SMNVEV (reference sequence). V trimming: 6 bases; J trimming: 3 bases; junction bases outside the gene matches: 6. This chain's CDR3 is CASRPTGGYYGYTF. The CDR3 coding sequence is TGTGCCAGCAGGCCTACAGGGGGTTACTATGGCTACACCTTC.

This chain links TRBV6-9 with TRBJ2-3; 13 bases align to TRBD2. The CDR3 consists of 15 residues. V lost 5 bases, J lost 1 base, and 0 bases stayed unmatched. Germline assignment: CDR1 MNHGY and CDR2 SVAAGI. CDR3 protein: CASSGLAGGTDTQYF. CDR3 in DNA: TGTGCCAGCAGTGGACTAGCGGGGGGCACAGATACGCAGTATTTT.

The V and J genes are TRBV5-1 and TRBJ2-1, with TRBD2 matching 16 bases. The CDR3 consists of 18 residues. CDR1 is SGHRS and CDR2 is YFSETQ in the germline V gene. The V gene end was trimmed by 2 bases and the J gene end by 5 bases; junction bases not matched to a gene: 7. The CDR3 reads CASSLPGLAGGKNNEQFF. CDR3 DNA sequence: TGCGCCAGCAGCTTACCGGGACTAGCGGGGGGGAAAAACAATGAGCAGTTCTTC.

The V and J genes are TRBV13 and TRBJ2-3; 14 positions match TRBD2. J gave up 4 bases and V 4 bases, and 7 bases lay outside the gene matches. Germline values: CDR1 PRHDT, CDR2 FYEKMQ (reference sequence). The CDR3 runs to 17 residues. The CDR3 region is CASSSQPGLAGADTQYF. The CDR3 region has the DNA TGTGCCAGCAGCTCCCAGCCGGGACTAGCGGGAGCAGATACGCAGTATTTT. Full variable domain (remainder filled in from reference TRBV13 and TRBJ2-3): AAGVIQSPRHLIKEKRETATLKCYPIPRHDTVYWYQQGPGQDPQFLISFYEKMQSDKGSIPDRFSAQQFSDYHSELNMSSLELGDSALYFCASSSQPGLAGADTQYFGPGTRLTVL.

This clone has just a few counts. The chain recombines TRBV14 with TRBJ1-3; unclear D gene. Looked up from germline, CDR1 is SGHDN and CDR2 is FVKESK. The CDR3 sequence is 18 residues long. The V gene lost 5 bases and the J gene lost 0 bases, with 20 bases spanning the gap. This CDR3 is CASSNLSPTGISGNTIYF. In nucleotides, the CDR3 is TGTGCCAGCAGCAACCTTTCCCCCACGGGGATCTCTGGAAACACCATATATTTT.